The clone carrying this T cell receptor (beta chain) was picked up many times. The assay was immunoSEQ multiplex PCR, and TCRdb's table has in-frame clones only and misses some. The sample comprises 80,000 to 95,000 clones, roughly 80% of which are singletons, and approximately 5.1% rests with the top ten. The data were obtained in a study of cytotoxic CD8 clonotypes in ibrutinib-treated CLL. V lost 2 bases and J 11 bases, leaving 9 bases between the germline ends. Germline values: CDR1 MNHEY, CDR2 SVGAGI. The CDR3 spans 11 residues. This TCR came from a human donor with chronic lymphocytic leukemia. This rearrangement joins TRBV6-5 to TRBJ1-1, with D unclear. The sample here was PBMCs, taken after 12 months of ibrutinib treatment. In nucleotides, the CDR3 is TGTGCCAGCAGTTACCCCCCACAGGCTTTCTTT. This sequence encodes CASSYPPQAFF.